Here is one T cell receptor beta chain with its context. What it binds is not known. The PCR used 60 Vbeta and 13 Jbeta primers. Per the original data handling: In a later analysis, the count reached some 88 million unique TCR beta chains, with around 11 million shared. TCRdb keeps only in-frame clones here, not all; method: immunoSEQ multiplex PCR. For V, J and clone size, that table is used; D and trimming come from the DNA. The sample lists approximately 210,000 clones, about three quarters seen once, with about 1% in the top ten. The entry originates in a study of cytomegalovirus exposure and HLA in healthy donors. V was shortened by 2 bases and J by 6 bases, with 18 bases between the two germline ends. The CDR3 contains 16 residues. Germline CDR1 reads SGHTA; CDR2 reads FQGTGA. Study results and limitations: A later analysis appeared to link common viral pathogens to several of the most significant clusters.

The V call is TRBV7-3, the J call TRBJ2-3; D is perhaps TRBD2 (5 bases). This clonotype originated in a woman between 35 and 50 years old in good health and CMV-seronegative. Input material: PBMCs. The CDR3 DNA sequence: TGTGCCAGCAGCTTAGGAGCAGCGGTCGCCTTGGATACGCAGTATTTT. It codes for CASSLGAAVALDTQYF.